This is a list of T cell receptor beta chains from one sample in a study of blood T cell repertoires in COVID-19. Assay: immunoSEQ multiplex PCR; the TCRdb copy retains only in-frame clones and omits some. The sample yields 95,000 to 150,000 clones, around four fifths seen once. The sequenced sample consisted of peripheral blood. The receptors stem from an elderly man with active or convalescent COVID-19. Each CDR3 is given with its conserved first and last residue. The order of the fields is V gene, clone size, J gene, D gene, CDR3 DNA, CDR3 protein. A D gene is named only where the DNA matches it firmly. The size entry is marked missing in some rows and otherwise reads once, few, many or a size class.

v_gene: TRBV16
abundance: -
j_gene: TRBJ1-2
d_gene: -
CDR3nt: TGTGCCAGCAGCCAAGGGGGAGGAGGATATACCTTC
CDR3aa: CASSQGGGGYTF

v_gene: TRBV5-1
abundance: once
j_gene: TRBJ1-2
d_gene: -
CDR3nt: TGCGCCAGCAGCCCACGGACAGAATATGGCTACACCTTC
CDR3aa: CASSPRTEYGYTF

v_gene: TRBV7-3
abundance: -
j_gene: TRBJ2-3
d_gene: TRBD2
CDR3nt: TGTGCCAGCAGCTTAACCCAAGCGGGGGGGCCAGATACGCAGTATTTT
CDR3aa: CASSLTQAGGPDTQYF

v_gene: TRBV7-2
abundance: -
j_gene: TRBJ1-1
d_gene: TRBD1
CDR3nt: TGTGCCAGCAGCCCGGACAGGACTGAAGCTTTCTTT
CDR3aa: CASSPDRTEAFF

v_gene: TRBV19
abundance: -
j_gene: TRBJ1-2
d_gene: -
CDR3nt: TGTGCCAGTAGTATAGATCTCGGGGAGAGCTATGGCTACACCTTC
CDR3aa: CASSIDLGESYGYTF

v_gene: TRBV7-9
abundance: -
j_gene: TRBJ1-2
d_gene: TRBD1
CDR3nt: TGTGCCAGCAGCCGGAACGACAGGGCCTGGGGCTACACCTTC
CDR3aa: CASSRNDRAWGYTF

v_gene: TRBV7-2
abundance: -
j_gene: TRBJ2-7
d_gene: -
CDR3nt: TGTGCCAGCAGCCCAAGCACCTACGAGCAGTACTTC
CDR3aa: CASSPSTYEQYF

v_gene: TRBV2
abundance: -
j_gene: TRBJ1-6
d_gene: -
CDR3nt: TGTGCCAGCAGTGGGACAGCTGGGGTTAGCTCCTATAATTCACCCCTCCACTTT
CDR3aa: CASSGTAGVSSYNSPLHF

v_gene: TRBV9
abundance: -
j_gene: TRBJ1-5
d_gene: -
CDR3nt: TGTGCCAGCAGCGTGTCCCCTACTAGCAATCAGCCCCAGCATTTT
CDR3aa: CASSVSPTSNQPQHF

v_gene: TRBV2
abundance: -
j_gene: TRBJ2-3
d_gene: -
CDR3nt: TGTGCCAGCAGTGAAGAGCGGGCCGCGCCACAGTATTTT
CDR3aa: CASSEERAAPQYF

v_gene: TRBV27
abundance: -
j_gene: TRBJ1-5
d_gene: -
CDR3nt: TGTGCCAGCAGTTCAATAGGGGCCGGCAATCAGCCCCAGCATTTT
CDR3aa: CASSSIGAGNQPQHF

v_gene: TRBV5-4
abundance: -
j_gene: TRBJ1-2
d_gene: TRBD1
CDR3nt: TGTGCCAGCAGCTTAGGGGGCACGGACTATGGCTACACCTTC
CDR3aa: CASSLGGTDYGYTF

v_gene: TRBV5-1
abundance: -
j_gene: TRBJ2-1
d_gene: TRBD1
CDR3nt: TGCGCCAGCAGCTTACTCCCAGGGGGCTATGAGCAGTTCTTC
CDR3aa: CASSLLPGGYEQFF

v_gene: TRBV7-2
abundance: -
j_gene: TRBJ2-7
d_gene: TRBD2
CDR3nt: TGTGCCAGCAGCTACGGGGGGGAGCAGTACTTC
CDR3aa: CASSYGGEQYF

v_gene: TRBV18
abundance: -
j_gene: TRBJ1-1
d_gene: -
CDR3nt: TGTGCCAGCTCACCAGCCGGGAACACTGAAGCTTTCTTT
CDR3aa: CASSPAGNTEAFF

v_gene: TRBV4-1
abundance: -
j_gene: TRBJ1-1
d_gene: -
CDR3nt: TGCGCCAGCAGCCTCTTTACGCGGAACACTGAAGCTTTCTTT
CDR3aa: CASSLFTRNTEAFF

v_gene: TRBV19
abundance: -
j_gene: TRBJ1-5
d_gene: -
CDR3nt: TGTGCCAGTAGTGGACAGAGAAATCAGCCCCAGCATTTT
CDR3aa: CASSGQRNQPQHF

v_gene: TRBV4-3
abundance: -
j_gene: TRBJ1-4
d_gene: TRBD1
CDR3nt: TGCGCCAGCACCAGAGGGGGTGGGACAGGGGAAAAACTGTTTTTT
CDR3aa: CASTRGGGTGEKLFF

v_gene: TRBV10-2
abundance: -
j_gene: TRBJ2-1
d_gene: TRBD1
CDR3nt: TGCGCCAGCAGGGGGACAGGGAGGTACAATGAGCAGTTCTTC
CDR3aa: CASRGTGRYNEQFF

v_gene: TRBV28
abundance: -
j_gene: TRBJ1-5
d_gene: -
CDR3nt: TGTGCCAGCAGTCCGGGGCGGGGGCCAAATCAGCCCCAGCATTTT
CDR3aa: CASSPGRGPNQPQHF

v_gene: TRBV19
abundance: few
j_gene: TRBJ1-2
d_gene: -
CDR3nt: TGTGCCAGTAGTATCTCGGGGGAGGGCTACACCTTC
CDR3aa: CASSISGEGYTF

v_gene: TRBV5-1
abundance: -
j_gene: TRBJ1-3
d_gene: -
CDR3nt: TGCGCCAGCAGCTTGGTGGACGGGAGCGGCTCTGGAAACACCATATATTTT
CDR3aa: CASSLVDGSGSGNTIYF

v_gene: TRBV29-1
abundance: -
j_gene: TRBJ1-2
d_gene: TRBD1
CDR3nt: TGCAGCGTTGCAGGGGGATGGGGCTACACCTTC
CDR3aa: CSVAGGWGYTF

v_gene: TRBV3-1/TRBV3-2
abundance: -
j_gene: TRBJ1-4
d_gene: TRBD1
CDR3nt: TGTGCCAGCAGCCAAGTCCAGGGGGGTGGTGAAAAACTGTTTTTT
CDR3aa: CASSQVQGGGEKLFF

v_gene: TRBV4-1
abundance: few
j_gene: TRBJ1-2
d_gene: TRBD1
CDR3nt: TGCGCCAGCAGCCCCCCTGGGACAGGTGCTAACTATGGCTACACCTTC
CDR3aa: CASSPPGTGANYGYTF

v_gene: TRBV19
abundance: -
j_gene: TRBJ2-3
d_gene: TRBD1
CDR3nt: TGTGCCAGTAGTATCCGGACAGGGGGCACAGATACGCAGTATTTT
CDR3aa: CASSIRTGGTDTQYF

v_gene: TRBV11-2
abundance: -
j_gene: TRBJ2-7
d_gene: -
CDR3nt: TGTGCCAGCAGCTTAGATCAGTATGCGGTTTACGAGCAGTACTTC
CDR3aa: CASSLDQYAVYEQYF

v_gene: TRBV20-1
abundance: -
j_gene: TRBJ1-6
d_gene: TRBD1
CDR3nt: TGCAGTGCTAGTCGGGACAGGGCATACTCACCCCTCCACTTT
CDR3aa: CSASRDRAYSPLHF

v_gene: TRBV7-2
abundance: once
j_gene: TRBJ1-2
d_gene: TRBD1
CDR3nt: TGTGCCAGCAGCCCAGGACAGGGGGCGGACTATGGCTACACCTTC
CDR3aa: CASSPGQGADYGYTF

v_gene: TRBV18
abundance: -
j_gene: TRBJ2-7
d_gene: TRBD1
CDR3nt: TGTGCCAGCTCACCCTCCCTCGGGACAGCTACCTACGAGCAGTACTTC
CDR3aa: CASSPSLGTATYEQYF

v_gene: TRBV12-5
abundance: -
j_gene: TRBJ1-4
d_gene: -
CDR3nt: TGTGCTAGTGGTTTGTGGCCCACAATGGGCGAAAAACTGTTTTTT
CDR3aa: CASGLWPTMGEKLFF

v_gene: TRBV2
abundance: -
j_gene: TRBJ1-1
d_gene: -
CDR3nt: TGTGCCAGCAGCGTGACACGCATGAACACTGAAGCTTTCTTT
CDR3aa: CASSVTRMNTEAFF

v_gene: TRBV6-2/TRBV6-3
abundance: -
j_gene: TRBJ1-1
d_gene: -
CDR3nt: TGTGCCAGCAGTTACCAGGGAGGGACTGAAGCTTTCTTT
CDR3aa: CASSYQGGTEAFF

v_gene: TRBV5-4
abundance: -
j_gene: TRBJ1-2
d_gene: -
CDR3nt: TGTGCCAGCAGCTTGGCAGGGGCGGAATATGGCTACACCTTC
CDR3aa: CASSLAGAEYGYTF

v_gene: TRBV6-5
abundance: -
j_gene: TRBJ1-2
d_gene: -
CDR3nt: TGTGCCAGCACCGGACACCGAAACTATGGCTACACCTTC
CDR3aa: CASTGHRNYGYTF

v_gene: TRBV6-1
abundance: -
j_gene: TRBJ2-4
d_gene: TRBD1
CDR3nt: TGTGCCAGCAGTGAACATGTATCAGGGGGCAGGAACATTCAGTACTTC
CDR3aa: CASSEHVSGGRNIQYF

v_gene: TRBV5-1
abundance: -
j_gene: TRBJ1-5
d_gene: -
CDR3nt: TGCGCCAGCAGCTTGGGCGGTTTGGATCAGCCCCAGCATTTT
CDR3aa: CASSLGGLDQPQHF

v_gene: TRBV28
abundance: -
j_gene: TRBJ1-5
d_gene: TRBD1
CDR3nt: TGTGCCAGCAGTGGGACAGAGCGTTATCAGCCCCAGCATTTT
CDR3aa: CASSGTERYQPQHF

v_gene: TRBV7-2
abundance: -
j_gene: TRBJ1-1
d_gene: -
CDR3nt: TGTGCCAGCAGCCCGGGACTTCCTCCTGAAGCTTTCTTT
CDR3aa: CASSPGLPPEAFF

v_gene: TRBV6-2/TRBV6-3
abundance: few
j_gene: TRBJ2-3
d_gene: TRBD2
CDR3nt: TGTGCCAGCAGTCTAGTAGCGGGGGGCGGTACGCAGTATTTT
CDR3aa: CASSLVAGGGTQYF

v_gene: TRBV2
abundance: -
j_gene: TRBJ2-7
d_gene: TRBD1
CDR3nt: TGTGCCGGTAAGGAAGGGACAGAGATCTACGAGCAGTACTTC
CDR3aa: CAGKEGTEIYEQYF

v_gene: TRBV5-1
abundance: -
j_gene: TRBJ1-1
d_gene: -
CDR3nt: TGCGCCAGCAGCTTAACAGGGAACACTGAAGCTTTCTTT
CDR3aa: CASSLTGNTEAFF

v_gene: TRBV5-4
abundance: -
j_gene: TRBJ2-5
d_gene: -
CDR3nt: TGTGCCAGCAGCTTGGGACAGGAGATACAAGAGACCCAGTACTTC
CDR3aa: CASSLGQEIQETQYF

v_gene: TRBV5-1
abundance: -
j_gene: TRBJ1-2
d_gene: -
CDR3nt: TGCGCCAGCAGTCGTGACAGTTCTTTTAACTATGGCTACACCTTC
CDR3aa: CASSRDSSFNYGYTF

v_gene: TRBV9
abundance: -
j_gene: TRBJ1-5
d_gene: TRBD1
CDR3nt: TGTGCCAGCAGCGCGTCCGGGACAGGGCTCGGGAATCAGCCCCAGCATTTT
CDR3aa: CASSASGTGLGNQPQHF

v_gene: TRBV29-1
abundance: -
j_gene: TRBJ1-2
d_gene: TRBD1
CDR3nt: TGCAGCGTTGACCTTACAGGGGGCAAGGGCTACACCTTC
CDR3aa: CSVDLTGGKGYTF